The present T cell receptor beta chain was sequenced within a study of blood T cell repertoires in COVID-19. Looking at the study overall: COVID-19 samples collected from the United States, Italy and Spain covered acute and convalescent phases.

Libraries were prepared by immunoSEQ multiplex PCR; TCRdb keeps only in-frame clonotypes and omits some of them. The sample lists 150,000 to 250,000 clones, 79% occurring once. Germline CDR1 and CDR2: KGHSH and LQKENI. This CDR3 is built from 13 residues. Trimming stripped 1 base from V and 6 bases from J, with 9 bases between. The sequence derives from a woman between 35 and 50 years old with COVID-19, enrolled during active disease. Sequences were obtained from peripheral blood. The chain couples TRBV18 to TRBJ1-2; TRBD1 might be the D (5 bases). The CDR3 coding sequence is TGTGCCAGCTCACCACGAGCGGGGGATGGCTACACCTTC. Protein product: CASSPRAGDGYTF.